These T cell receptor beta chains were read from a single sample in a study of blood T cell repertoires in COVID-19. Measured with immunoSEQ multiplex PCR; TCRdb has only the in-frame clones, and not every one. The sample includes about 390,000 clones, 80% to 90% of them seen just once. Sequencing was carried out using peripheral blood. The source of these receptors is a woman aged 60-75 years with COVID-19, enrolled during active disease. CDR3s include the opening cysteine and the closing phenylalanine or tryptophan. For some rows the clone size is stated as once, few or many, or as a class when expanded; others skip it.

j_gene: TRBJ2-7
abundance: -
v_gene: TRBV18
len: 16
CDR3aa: CASSPKRGGSSYEQYF

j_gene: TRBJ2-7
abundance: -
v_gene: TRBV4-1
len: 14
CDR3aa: CASSQDGVAREQYF

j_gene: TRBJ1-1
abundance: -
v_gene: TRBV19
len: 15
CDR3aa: CASSNHRGRGTEAFF

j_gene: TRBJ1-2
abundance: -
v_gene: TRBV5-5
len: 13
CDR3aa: CASTLEGSYGYTF

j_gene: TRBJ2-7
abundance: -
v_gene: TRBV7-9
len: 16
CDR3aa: CASSPGLAADFYEQYF

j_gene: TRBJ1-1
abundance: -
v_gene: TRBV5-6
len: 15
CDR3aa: CASSLGTRSNTEAFF

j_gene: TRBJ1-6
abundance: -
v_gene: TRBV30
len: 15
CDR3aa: CAWSRRTGGSSPLHF

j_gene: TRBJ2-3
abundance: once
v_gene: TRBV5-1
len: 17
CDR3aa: CASSFFSSGGSTDTQYF

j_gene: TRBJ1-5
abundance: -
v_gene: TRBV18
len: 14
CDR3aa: CASSPGQINQPQHF

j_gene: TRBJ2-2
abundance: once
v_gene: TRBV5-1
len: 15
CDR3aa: CASSLGDGNTGELFF

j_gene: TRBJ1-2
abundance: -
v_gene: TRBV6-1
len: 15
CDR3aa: CASSEAGDRGYGYTF

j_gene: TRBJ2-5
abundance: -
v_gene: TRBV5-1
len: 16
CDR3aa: CASSLEGQAVGETQYF

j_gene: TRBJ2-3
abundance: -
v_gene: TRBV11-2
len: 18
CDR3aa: CASSPAGMRLSSTDTQYF

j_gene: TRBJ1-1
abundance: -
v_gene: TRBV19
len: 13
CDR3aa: CASTLRDREKAFF

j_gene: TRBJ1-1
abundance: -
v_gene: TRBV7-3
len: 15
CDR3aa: CASSRGGKENTEAFF

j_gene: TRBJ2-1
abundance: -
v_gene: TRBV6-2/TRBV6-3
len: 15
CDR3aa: CASSLIHHRETEQFF

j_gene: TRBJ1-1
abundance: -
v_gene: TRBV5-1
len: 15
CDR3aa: CASSSGGVRATEAFF

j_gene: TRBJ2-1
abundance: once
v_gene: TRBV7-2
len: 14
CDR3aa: CASRSTSLNNEQFF

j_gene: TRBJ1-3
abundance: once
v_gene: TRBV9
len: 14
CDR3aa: CASSVTRAGNTIYF

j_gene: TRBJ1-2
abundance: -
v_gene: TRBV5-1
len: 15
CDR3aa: CASSTGQGRQYGYTF

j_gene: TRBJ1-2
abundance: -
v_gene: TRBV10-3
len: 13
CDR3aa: CAIRTGGSHGYTF

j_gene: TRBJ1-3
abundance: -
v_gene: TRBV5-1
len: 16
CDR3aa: CASSTAGMGSGNTIYF

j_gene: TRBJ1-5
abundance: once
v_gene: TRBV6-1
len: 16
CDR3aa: CASSEALLRGNQPQHF

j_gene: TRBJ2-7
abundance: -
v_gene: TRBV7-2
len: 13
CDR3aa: CASSLGPGYEQYF

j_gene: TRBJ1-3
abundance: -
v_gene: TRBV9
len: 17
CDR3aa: CASSPGGRASSGNTIYF

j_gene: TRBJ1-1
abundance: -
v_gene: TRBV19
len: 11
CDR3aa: CASSLSREAFF

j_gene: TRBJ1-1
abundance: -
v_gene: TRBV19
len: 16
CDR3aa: CASSIRSPRGGTEAFF

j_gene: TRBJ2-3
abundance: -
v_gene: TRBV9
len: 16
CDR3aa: CASSVGASGDTDTQYF

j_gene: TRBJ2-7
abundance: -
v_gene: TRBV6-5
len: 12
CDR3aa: CASSHDRYEQYF

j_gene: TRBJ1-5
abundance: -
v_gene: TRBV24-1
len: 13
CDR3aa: CATSDSGNQPQHF

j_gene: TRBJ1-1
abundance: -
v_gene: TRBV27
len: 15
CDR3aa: CASSSKVGAYTEAFF

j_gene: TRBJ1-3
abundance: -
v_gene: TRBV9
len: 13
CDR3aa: CASSPTTRGTIYF

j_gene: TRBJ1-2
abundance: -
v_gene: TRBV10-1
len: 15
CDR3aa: CASKFVGEGTYGYTF

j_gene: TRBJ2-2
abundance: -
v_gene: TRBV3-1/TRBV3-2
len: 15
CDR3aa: CASSPWDSNTGELFF

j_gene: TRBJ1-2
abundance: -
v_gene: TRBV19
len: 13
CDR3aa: CASLKQGNYGYTF

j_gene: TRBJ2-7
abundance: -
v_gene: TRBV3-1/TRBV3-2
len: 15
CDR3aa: CASSPPGLADYEQYF

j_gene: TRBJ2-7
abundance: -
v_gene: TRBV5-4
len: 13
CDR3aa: CASSLDGTYEQYF

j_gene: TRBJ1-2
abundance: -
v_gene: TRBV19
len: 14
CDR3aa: CASGQGGREYGYTF

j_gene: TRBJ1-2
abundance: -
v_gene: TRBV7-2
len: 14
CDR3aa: CASSLALRGSGYTF

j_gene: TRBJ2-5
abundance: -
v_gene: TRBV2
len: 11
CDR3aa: CASRGRETQYF

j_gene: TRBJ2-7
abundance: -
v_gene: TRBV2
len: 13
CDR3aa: CAVPGQGAGEQYF

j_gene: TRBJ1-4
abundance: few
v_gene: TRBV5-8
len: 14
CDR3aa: CASGDRGFSEKLFF